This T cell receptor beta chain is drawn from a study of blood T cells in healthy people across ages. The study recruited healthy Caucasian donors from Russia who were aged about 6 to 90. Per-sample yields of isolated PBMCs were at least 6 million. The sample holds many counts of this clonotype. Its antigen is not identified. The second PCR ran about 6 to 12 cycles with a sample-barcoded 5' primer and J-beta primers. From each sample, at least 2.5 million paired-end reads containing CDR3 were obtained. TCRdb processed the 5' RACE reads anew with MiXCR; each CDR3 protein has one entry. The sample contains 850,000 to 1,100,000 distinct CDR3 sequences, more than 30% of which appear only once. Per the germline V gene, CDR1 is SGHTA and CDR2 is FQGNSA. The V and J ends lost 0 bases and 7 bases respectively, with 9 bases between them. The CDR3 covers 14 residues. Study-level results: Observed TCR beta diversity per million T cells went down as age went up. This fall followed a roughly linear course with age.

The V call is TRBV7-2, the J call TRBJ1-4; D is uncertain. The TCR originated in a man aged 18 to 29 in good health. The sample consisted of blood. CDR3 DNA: TGTGCCAGCAGCTTAGCAGGGCGGTCTGAAAAACTGTTTTTT. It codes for CASSLAGRSEKLFF. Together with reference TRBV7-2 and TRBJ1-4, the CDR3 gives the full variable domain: GAGVSQSPSNKVTEKGKDVELRCDPISGHTALYWYRQSLGQGLEFLIYFQGNSAPDKSGLPSDRFSAERTGGSVSTLTIQRTQQEDSAVYLCASSLAGRSEKLFFGSGTQLSVL.